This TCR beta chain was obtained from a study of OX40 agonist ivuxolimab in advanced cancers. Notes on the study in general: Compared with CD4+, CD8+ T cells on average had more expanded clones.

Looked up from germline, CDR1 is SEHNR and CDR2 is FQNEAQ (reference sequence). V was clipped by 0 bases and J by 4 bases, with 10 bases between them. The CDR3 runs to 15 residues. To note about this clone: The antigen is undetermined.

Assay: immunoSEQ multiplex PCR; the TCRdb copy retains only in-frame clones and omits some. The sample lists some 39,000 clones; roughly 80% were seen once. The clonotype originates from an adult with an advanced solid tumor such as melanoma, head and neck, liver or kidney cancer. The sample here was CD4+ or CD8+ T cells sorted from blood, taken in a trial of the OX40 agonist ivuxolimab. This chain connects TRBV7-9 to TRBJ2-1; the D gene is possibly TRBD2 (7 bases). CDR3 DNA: TGTGCCAGCAGCTTAGCGGGGGGGACATACAATGAGCAGTTCTTC. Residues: CASSLAGGTYNEQFF. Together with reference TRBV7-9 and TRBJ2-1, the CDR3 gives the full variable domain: DTGVSQNPRHKITKRGQNVTFRCDPISEHNRLYWYRQTLGQGPEFLTYFQNEAQLEKSRLLSDRFSAERPKGSFSTLEIQRTEQGDSAMYLCASSLAGGTYNEQFFGPGTRLTVL.